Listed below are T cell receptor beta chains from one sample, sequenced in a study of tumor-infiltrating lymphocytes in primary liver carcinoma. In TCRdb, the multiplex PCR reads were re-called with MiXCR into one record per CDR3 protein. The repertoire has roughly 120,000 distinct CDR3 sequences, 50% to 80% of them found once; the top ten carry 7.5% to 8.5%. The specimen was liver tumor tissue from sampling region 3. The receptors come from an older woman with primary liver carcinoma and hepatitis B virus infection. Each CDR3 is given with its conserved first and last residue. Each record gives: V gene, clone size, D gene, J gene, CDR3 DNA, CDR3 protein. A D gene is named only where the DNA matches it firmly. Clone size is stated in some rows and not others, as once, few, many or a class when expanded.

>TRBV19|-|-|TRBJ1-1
TGTGCCAGTAGTATAAAGGTCAACACTGAAGCTTTCTTT
CASSIKVNTEAFF
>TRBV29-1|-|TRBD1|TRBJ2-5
TGCAGCCTTGTGCCGACAGGGGGCTGGGAGACCCAGTACTTC
CSLVPTGGWETQYF
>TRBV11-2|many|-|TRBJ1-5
TGTGCCAGCTCCCCTACGGGAGGGGACAATCAGCCCCAGCATTTT
CASSPTGGDNQPQHF
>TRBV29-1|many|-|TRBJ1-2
TGCAGCGTTGAAGAGGCCCCCTCGGGACTTGGGGGCTACACCTTC
CSVEEAPSGLGGYTF
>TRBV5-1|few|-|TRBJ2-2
TGCGCCAGCAGCTTGGCGAACACCGGGGAGCTGTTTTTT
CASSLANTGELFF
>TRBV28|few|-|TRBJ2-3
TGTGCCAGCACCCGATCAGGACGGAGCACAGATACGCAGTATTTT
CASTRSGRSTDTQYF
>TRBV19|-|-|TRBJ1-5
TGTGCCAGTAGTATATGCGCAGGGTACAATCAGCCCCAGCATTTT
CASSICAGYNQPQHF
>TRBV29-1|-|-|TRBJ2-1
TGCAGCGGTTTCGGTGGGGCTAGCATAAATCACAATGAGCTGTTCTTC
CSGFGGASINHNELFF
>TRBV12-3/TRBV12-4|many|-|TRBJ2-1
TGTGCCAGCAGTCCGCGCCCGAGAAGTATGGCCTACAATGAGCAGTTCTTC
CASSPRPRSMAYNEQFF
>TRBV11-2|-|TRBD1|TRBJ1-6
TGTGCCAGCAGCTTAGAGTCGGGACAGAATTCACCCCTCCACTTT
CASSLESGQNSPLHF
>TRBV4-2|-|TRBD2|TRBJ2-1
TGTGCCAGCAGCCGAGATTCCCTAGCGGGAACGCACAATGAGCAGTTCTTC
CASSRDSLAGTHNEQFF
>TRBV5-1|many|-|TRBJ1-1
TGCGCCAGCAGCTTGGCCTCAGGGCACACTGAAGCTTTCTTT
CASSLASGHTEAFF
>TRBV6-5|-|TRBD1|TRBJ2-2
TGCGACAGTAGCCACCCTCCCAGGGGGTTGAGAACCGGGGAGCTGTTTTTT
CDSSHPPRGLRTGELFF
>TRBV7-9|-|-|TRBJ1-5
TGTGCCAGCATCCCACAGGGAAGCAATCAGCCCCAGCATTTT
CASIPQGSNQPQHF
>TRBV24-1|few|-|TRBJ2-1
TGTGCCACCAGTGACCCCGACAATCCGACAGGATACAATGAGCAGTTCTTC
CATSDPDNPTGYNEQFF
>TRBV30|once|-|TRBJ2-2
TGTGCCTGGAGAGTAAAAGGGATCCCGGGACGTCCCCCTAGGGCGAACACCGGGGAACTGTTTTTT
CAWRVKGIPGRPPRANTGELFF
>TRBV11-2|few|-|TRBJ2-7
TGTGCCAGTAGCCGAGGGGGGTGGCAGTACTTC
CASSRGGWQYF
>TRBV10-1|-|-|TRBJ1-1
TGCGCCATCACCGCCGGGGGCAAAGCTTTCTTT
CAITAGGKAFF
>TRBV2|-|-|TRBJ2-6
TGTGCCAGCAGTGTCAGGAGAAGGGCCAACGTCCTGACTTTC
CASSVRRRANVLTF
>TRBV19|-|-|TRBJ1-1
TGTGCCAGTAGTACAGGCGGCCCTAGCACTGAAGCTTTCTTT
CASSTGGPSTEAFF
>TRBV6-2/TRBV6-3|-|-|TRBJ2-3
TGTGCCAGCATCCATCGGGGCAGGGTGACAGATGCGCAGTATTTT
CASIHRGRVTDAQYF
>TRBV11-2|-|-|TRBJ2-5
TGTGCCAGCAGCTTAACCCCCCATGACGGGGAGACCCAGTACTTC
CASSLTPHDGETQYF
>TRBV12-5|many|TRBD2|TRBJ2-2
TGTGCTAGTGGTTTGGTAACAGCGGGAGTGGCCGGGGAGCTGTTTTTT
CASGLVTAGVAGELFF
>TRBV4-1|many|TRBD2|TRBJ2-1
TGCGCCAGCAGCCAAGATCGGGGGGGAACCTACAATGAGCAGTTCTTC
CASSQDRGGTYNEQFF
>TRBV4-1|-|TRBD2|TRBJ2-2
TGCGCCAGCTGCCGCGGACTAGCTCAGAACACCGGGGAGCTGTTTTTC
CASCRGLAQNTGELFF
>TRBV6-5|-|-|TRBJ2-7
TGTGCCAGTCAAGGTTCCCTGGGGCACAAGGAGCAGTACTTC
CASQGSLGHKEQYF
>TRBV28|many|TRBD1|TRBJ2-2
TGTGCCAGCAGTACCAGAAGGGGACAGGACACCGGGGAGCTGTTTTTT
CASSTRRGQDTGELFF
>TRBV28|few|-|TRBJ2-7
TGTGCTAGCAGTACCCGGGCCAGGGGGGACTACGAGCAGTACTTC
CASSTRARGDYEQYF
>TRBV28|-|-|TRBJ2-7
TGTGCCAGCAGGGAGTCTAGTGGGAGGCCCCTAGAGCAGTACTTC
CASRESSGRPLEQYF
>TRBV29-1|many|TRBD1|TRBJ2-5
TGCAGCGTTGGACAGGGGTCCAAGACCCAGTACTTC
CSVGQGSKTQYF
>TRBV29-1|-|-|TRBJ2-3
TGCAGCAGGGGATCCGGGGCCACAGATACGCAGTATTTT
CSRGSGATDTQYF
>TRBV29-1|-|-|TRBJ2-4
TGCAGCGTTGCCCGGACAGTGCAGAACATTCAGTACTTC
CSVARTVQNIQYF
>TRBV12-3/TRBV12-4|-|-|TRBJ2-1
TGTGCCATAAGCCAGAGACCAAATGAGCAGTTCTTC
CAISQRPNEQFF
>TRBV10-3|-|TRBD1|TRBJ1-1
TGTGCCATCAGTGAGACGACAGGGTTGGACACTGAAGCTTGCTTT
CAISETTGLDTEACF
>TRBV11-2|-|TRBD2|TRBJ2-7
TGTGCCAGCAGCTTAGAAGCTAGCGGGAGCCACGAGCAATACTTC
CASSLEASGSHEQYF
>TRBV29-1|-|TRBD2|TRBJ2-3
TGCAGCGTCGAACCGACTAGCGTGAGCACAGATACGCAATATTTT
CSVEPTSVSTDTQYF
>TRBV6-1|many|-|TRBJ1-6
TGTGCCAGCAGTGACCAGGGAAGGAATTCACCCCTCCACTTT
CASSDQGRNSPLHF
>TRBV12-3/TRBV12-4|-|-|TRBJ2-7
TGTGCCAGCAGTCACAGAACGTACGAGCAGTACTTC
CASSHRTYEQYF
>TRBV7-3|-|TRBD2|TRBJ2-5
TGTGCCAGCAGCTTATCGGGGGGAACACTAGCGGGAGATCAAGAGGCCCAATACTTC
CASSLSGGTLAGDQEAQYF
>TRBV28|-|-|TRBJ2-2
TGTGCCAGTTTAGGCGGCAGGGCCGGGGAGCTGTTTTTT
CASLGGRAGELFF
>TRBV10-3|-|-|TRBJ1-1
TGTGCCATCCTGGGGGCTAATACTGAAGCTTTCTTT
CAILGANTEAFF
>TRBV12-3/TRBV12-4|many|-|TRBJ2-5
TGTGCCAGCAGTTTAAAGGGGAAAGAGACCCAGTACTTC
CASSLKGKETQYF
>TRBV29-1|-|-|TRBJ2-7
TGTAGCCCTGGACAGAGCTCCTACGAGCAGTACTTC
CSPGQSSYEQYF
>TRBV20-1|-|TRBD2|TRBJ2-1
TGCAGTGCTAGAGTGTACGGGAGGGCCGGGGGTGAGCAGTTCTTC
CSARVYGRAGGEQFF
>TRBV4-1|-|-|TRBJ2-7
TGCGATAGCAGCCAGGGGACAACGACTGGCTACGAGCAGTACTTC
CDSSQGTTTGYEQYF
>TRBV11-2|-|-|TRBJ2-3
TGTGCCAGCAGCTTAGACAGGGAGACCGATGCGCGGTATTTT
CASSLDRETDARYF